These T cell receptor beta chains were read from a single sample in a study of response to subunit inactivated influenza vaccine. TCRdb re-called the RT-PCR reads with MiXCR, one entry per CDR3 protein. The sample has 500,000 to 600,000 distinct CDR3 sequences; over 10% are singletons. Sequenced material: PBMCs from blood, taken 35 to 45 days after vaccination. These TCRs come from a man aged 45 to 65 who received an inactivated influenza vaccine. The CDR3 runs from the conserved cysteine through the conserved F or W. A D gene is named only where the DNA matches it firmly. Size values are once, few and many counts, or a class for expanded clones, and some rows have none.

V gene	J gene	D gene	clone size	CDR3 protein	CDR3 DNA
TRBV5-5	TRBJ1-1	-	many	CASSLSGTQNTEAFF	TGTGCCAGCAGCCTAAGCGGGACACAGAACACTGAAGCTTTCTTT
TRBV25-1	TRBJ1-5	-	few	CASSASGVGQPQHF	TGTGCCAGCAGTGCCTCGGGGGTGGGTCAGCCCCAGCATTTT
TRBV29-1	TRBJ2-1	TRBD2	many	CSVVSALAEYNEQFF	TGCAGCGTTGTAAGCGCGCTAGCGGAATACAATGAGCAGTTCTTC
TRBV20-1	TRBJ2-3	TRBD2	few	CSAIAGPTDTQYF	TGCAGTGCTATAGCGGGACCCACAGATACGCAGTATTTT
TRBV12-3/TRBV12-4	TRBJ2-3	-	-	CASSPVSGLSTDTQYF	TGTGCCAGCAGTCCCGTCTCGGGACTGAGCACAGATACGCAGTATTTT
TRBV5-5	TRBJ2-1	-	-	CASSRFNEDEQFF	TGTGCCAGCAGCCGTTTTAACGAGGATGAGCAGTTCTTC
TRBV5-1	TRBJ2-3	TRBD1	few	CASSSSAGGITDTQYF	TGCGCCAGCAGCTCCTCGGCAGGGGGCATCACAGATACGCAGTATTTT
TRBV12-3/TRBV12-4	TRBJ1-1	TRBD1	few	CASRNRDSEAFF	TGTGCCAGCAGGAACCGGGACAGTGAAGCTTTCTTT
TRBV6-2/TRBV6-3	TRBJ1-1	-	-	CASSSDSLNTEAFF	TGTGCCAGCAGTTCAGACAGCTTGAACACTGAAGCTTTCTTT
TRBV28	TRBJ2-7	TRBD2	-	CAAVRGGRSYEQYF	TGTGCCGCCGTCCGGGGGGGGCGATCCTACGAGCAGTACTTC
TRBV29-1	TRBJ2-5	TRBD2	many	CSVELRGNQETQYF	TGCAGCGTTGAACTGCGGGGGAACCAAGAGACCCAGTACTTC
TRBV5-1	TRBJ1-5	TRBD1	-	CASSPQGVNQPQHF	TGCGCCAGCAGCCCACAGGGGGTCAATCAGCCCCAGCATTTT
TRBV24-1	TRBJ2-1	TRBD2	many	CATSDGTGTRNEQFF	TGTGCCACCAGTGATGGTACCGGGACTAGAAATGAGCAGTTCTTC
TRBV6-2/TRBV6-3	TRBJ2-1	TRBD2	-	CASSYGDYPVVEQFF	TGTGCCAGCAGTTACGGGGACTACCCGGTGGTGGAGCAGTTCTTC
TRBV4-2	TRBJ1-5	-	few	CASSQDPRASNQPQHF	TGTGCCAGCAGCCAAGATCCGCGGGCGAGCAATCAGCCCCAGCATTTT
TRBV12-3/TRBV12-4	TRBJ2-3	-	few	CASRPGDADTQYF	TGTGCCAGCAGACCCGGGGACGCAGATACGCAGTATTTT
TRBV7-2	TRBJ2-5	-	many	CASSLGQRNRVQETQYF	TGTGCCAGCAGCTTAGGGCAGAGAAATCGGGTACAAGAGACCCAGTACTTC
TRBV18	TRBJ2-7	TRBD1	-	CASSPTGAATQYF	TGTGCCAGCTCACCAACAGGGGCCGCAACACAGTACTTC
TRBV7-9	TRBJ2-1	-	many	CASSSGTSRNEQFF	TGTGCCAGCAGCTCGGGGACGTCCCGCAATGAGCAGTTCTTC
TRBV20-1	TRBJ1-1	-	-	CSARDLTARLNTEAFF	TGCAGTGCTAGAGACTTGACAGCAAGATTGAACACTGAAGCTTTCTTT
TRBV10-3	TRBJ2-1	TRBD2	few	CAISGGTSGNYEQFF	TGTGCCATCAGTGGCGGGACTAGCGGGAACTATGAGCAGTTCTTC
TRBV2	TRBJ2-4	TRBD2	-	CASSPGGGAKNIQYF	TGTGCCAGCAGCCCTGGCGGGGGAGCCAAAAACATTCAGTACTTC
TRBV5-6	TRBJ2-5	-	few	CASSERNSQETQYF	TGTGCCAGCAGCGAGCGGAACAGTCAAGAGACCCAGTACTTC